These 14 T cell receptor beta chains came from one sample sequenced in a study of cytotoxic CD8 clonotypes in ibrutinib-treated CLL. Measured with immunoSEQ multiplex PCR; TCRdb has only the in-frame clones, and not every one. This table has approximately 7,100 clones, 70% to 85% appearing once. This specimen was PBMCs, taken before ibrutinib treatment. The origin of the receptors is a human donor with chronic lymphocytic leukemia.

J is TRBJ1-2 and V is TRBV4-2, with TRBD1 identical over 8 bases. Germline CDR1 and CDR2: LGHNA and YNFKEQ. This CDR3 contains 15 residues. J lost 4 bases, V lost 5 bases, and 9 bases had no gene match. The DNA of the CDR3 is TGTGCCAGCAGCTCCTCGGACAGGGACGGCTATGGCTACACCTTC. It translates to CASSSSDRDGYGYTF.

CDR3 loop: CAWSKGGGEETQYF. The CDR3 DNA reads TGTGCCTGGAGTAAGGGCGGGGGGGAAGAGACCCAGTACTTC. The chain couples TRBV30 to TRBJ2-5, with 9 bases that match TRBD2. The CDR3 is made up of 14 amino acids. Germline lookup yields CDR1 GTSNPN and CDR2 SVGIG (reference sequence). V lost 2 bases to trimming and J lost 3 bases; unmatched junction nucleotides: 4.

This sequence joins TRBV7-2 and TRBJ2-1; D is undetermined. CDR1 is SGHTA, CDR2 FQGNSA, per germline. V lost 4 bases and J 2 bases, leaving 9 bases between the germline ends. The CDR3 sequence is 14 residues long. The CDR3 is CASSSTTAYNEQFF. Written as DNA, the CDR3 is TGTGCCAGCAGCTCTACAACCGCCTACAATGAGCAGTTCTTC. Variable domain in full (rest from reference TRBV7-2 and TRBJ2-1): GAGVSQSPSNKVTEKGKDVELRCDPISGHTALYWYRQSLGQGLEFLIYFQGNSAPDKSGLPSDRFSAERTGGSVSTLTIQRTQQEDSAVYLCASSSTTAYNEQFFGPGTRLTVL.

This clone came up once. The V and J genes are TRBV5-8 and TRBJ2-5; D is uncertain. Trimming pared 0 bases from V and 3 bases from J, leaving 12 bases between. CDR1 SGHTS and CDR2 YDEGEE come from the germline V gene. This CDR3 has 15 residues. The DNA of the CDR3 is TGTGCCAGCAGCTTGGTCAGCAACCGGAAAGAGACCCAGTACTTC. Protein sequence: CASSLVSNRKETQYF.

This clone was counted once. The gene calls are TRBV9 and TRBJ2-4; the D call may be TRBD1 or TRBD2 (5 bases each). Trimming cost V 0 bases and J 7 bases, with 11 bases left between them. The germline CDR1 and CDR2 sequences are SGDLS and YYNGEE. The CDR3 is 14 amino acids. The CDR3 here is CASSVEEGRNIQYF. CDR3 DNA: TGTGCCAGCAGCGTAGAAGAGGGGCGGAACATTCAGTACTTC.

The CDR3 protein is CSVELQANTEAFF. The CDR3 region has the DNA TGCAGCGTTGAATTACAGGCCAACACTGAAGCTTTCTTT. The J gene is TRBJ1-1, the V gene TRBV29-1; tentative D call: TRBD1 (5 bases). The V gene's germline CDR1 is SQVTM and CDR2 ANQGSEA. The germline V and J ends were trimmed by 2 bases and 2 bases, with 9 bases remaining between them. The CDR3 has 13 residues.

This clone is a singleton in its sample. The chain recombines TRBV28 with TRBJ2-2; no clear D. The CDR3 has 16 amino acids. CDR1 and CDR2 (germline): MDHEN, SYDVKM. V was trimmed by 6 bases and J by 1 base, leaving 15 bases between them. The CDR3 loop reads CASSWRTYLNTGELFF. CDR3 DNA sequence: TGTGCCAGCAGCTGGCGAACTTACCTGAACACCGGGGAGCTGTTTTTT.

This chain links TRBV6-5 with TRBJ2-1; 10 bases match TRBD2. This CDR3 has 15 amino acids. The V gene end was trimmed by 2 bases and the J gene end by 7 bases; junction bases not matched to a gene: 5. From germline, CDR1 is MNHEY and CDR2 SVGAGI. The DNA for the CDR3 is TGTGCCAGCAGTTACGAACTAGCGGGATTTAATGAGCAGTTCTTC. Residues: CASSYELAGFNEQFF.

CDR3 sequence: CASRRGEDQPQHF. CDR3 coding DNA: TGTGCCAGCAGAAGGGGAGAGGATCAGCCCCAGCATTTT. This chain links TRBV28 with TRBJ1-5, with D perhaps TRBD1 (5 bases). The CDR3 has 13 amino acids. The V and J ends lost 6 bases and 5 bases respectively, with 11 bases between them. From germline, CDR1 is MDHEN and CDR2 SYDVKM.

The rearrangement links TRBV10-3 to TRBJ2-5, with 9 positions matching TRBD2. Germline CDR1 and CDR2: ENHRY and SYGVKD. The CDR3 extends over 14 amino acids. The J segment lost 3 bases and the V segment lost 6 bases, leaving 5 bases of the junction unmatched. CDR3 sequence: CAIRMTSGKETQYF. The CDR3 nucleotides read TGTGCCATCAGGATGACTAGCGGCAAAGAGACCCAGTACTTC.

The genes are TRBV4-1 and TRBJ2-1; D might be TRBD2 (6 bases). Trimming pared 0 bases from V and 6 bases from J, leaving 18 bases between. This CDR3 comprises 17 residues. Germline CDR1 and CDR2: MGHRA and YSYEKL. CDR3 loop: CASSQDGGGLRVNEQFF. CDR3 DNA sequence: TGCGCCAGCAGCCAAGACGGAGGAGGACTACGTGTCAATGAGCAGTTCTTC.

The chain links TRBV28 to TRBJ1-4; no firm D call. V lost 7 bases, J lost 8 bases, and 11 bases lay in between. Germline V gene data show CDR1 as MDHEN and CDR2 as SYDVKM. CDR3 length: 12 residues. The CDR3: CASTRAGEKLFF. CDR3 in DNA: TGTGCCAGCACTAGGGCGGGGGAAAAACTGTTTTTT.

The CDR3 is CASSDSSSGGANTDTQYF. The DNA for the CDR3 is TGTGCCAGCAGTGACTCCTCTAGCGGGGGGGCCAATACAGATACGCAGTATTTT. This chain links TRBV6-4 with TRBJ2-3, with TRBD2 identical over 12 bases. The CDR3 covers 18 residues. With 0 bases clipped from V and 3 bases from J, the junction kept 7 bases outside the gene matches. In germline, CDR1 is MRHNA, CDR2 SNTAGT.

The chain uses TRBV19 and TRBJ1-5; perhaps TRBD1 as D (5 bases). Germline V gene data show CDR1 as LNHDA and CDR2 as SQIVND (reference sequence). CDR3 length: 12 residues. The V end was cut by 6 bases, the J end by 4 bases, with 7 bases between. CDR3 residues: CASSDSNQPQHF. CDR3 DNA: TGTGCCAGTAGCGACAGTAATCAGCCCCAGCATTTT.